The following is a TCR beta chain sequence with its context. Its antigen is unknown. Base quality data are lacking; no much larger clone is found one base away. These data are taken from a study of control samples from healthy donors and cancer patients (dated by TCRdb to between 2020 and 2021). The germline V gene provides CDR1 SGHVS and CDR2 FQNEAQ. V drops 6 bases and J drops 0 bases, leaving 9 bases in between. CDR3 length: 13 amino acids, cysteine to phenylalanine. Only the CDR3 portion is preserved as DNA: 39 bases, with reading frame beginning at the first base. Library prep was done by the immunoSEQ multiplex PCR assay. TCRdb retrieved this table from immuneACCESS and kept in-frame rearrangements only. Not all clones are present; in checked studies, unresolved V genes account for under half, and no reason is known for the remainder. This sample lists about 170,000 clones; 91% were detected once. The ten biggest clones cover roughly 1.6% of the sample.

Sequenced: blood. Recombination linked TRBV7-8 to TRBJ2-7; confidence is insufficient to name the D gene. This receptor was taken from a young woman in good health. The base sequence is TGTGCCAGCAGGCAGGAGTACTCCTACGAGCAGTACTTC. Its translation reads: CASRQEYSYEQYF.